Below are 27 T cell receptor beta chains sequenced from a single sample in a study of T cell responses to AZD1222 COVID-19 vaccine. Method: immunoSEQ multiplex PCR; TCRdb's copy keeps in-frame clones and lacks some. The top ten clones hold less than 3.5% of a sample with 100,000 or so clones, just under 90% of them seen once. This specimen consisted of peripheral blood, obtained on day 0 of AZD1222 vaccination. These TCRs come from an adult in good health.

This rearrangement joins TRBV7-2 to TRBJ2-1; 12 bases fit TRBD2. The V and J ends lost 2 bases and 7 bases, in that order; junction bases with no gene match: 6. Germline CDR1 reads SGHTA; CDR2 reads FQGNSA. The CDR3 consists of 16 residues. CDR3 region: CASSLRLAGVTNEQFF. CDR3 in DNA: TGTGCCAGCAGCTTAAGACTAGCGGGGGTTACGAATGAGCAGTTCTTC.

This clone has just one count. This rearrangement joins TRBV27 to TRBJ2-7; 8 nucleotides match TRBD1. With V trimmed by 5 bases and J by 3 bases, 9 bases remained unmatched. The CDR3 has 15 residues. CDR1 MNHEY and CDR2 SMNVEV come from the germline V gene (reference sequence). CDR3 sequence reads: CASSPQRQGLYEQYF. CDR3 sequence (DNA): TGTGCCAGCAGTCCACAGAGACAGGGGCTCTACGAGCAGTACTTC.

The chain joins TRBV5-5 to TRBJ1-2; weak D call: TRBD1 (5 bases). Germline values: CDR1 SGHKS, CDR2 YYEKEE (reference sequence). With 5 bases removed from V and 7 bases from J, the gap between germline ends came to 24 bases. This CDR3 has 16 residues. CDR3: CASRAGGSLTRGGYTF. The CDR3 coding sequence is TGTGCCAGCAGGGCGGGCGGCTCACTTACGAGGGGTGGCTACACCTTC.

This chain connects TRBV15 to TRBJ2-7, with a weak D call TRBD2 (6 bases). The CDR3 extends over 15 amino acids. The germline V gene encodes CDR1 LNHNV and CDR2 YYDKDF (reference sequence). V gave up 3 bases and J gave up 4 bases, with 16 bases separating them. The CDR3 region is CATSSPGRREYEQYF. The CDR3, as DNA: TGTGCCACCAGCAGCCCCGGGAGAAGGGAATACGAGCAGTACTTC.

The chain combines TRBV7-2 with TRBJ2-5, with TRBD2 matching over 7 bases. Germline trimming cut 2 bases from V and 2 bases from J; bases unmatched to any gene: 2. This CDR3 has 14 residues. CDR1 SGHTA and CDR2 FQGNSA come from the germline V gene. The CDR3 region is CASSLSAGQETQYF. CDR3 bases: TGTGCCAGCAGCTTATCAGCGGGGCAAGAGACCCAGTACTTC.

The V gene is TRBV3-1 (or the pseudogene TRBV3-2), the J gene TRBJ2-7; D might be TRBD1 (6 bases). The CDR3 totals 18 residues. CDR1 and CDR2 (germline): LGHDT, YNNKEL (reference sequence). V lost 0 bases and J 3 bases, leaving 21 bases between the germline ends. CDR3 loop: CASSQDSLFLTGNYEQYF. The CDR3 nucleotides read TGTGCCAGCAGCCAAGATTCCCTCTTTCTGACAGGAAACTACGAGCAGTACTTC.

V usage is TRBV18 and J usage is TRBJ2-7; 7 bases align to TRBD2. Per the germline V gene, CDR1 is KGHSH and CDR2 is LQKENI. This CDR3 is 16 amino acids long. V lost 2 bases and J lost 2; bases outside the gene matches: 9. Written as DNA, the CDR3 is TGTGCCAGCTCACCAAATACGGCAGGGAGGGCCTACGAGCAGTACTTC. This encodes CASSPNTAGRAYEQYF.

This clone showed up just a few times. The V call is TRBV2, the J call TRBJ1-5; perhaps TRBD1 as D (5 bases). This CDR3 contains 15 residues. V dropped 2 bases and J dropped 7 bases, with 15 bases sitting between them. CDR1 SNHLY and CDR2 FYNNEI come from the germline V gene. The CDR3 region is CASSEWAVTGQPQHF. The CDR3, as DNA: TGTGCCAGCAGTGAATGGGCCGTAACAGGCCAGCCCCAGCATTTT.

In DNA form, the CDR3 reads TGTGCCAGCCGTACAGGGGACAATCAGCCCCAGCATTTT. Encoded protein: CASRTGDNQPQHF. The chain carries TRBV2 and TRBJ1-5; 7 nucleotides agree with TRBD1. CDR1 and CDR2 from the germline V gene are SNHLY and FYNNEI. J gave up 3 bases and V 8 bases, and 4 bases lay outside the gene matches. This CDR3 spans 13 amino acids.

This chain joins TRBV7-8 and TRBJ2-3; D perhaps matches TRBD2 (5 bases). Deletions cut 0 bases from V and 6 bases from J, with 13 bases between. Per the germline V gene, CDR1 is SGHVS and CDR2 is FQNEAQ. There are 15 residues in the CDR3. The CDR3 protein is CASSLAARTGDTQYF. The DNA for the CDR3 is TGTGCCAGCAGCTTAGCGGCCCGGACTGGGGATACGCAGTATTTT.

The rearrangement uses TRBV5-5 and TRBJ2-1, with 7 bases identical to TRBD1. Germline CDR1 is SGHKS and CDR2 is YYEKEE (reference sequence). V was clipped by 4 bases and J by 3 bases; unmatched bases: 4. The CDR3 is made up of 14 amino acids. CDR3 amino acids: CASSPGTVYNEQFF. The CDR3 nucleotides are TGTGCCAGCAGCCCTGGGACAGTCTACAATGAGCAGTTCTTC.

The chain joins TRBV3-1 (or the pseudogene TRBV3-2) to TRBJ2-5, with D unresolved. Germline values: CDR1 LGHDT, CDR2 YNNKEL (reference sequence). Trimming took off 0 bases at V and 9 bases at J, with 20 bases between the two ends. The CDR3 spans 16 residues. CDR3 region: CASSQEAARPEVAQYF. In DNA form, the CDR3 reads TGTGCCAGCAGCCAAGAGGCCGCTCGGCCCGAAGTGGCCCAGTACTTC.

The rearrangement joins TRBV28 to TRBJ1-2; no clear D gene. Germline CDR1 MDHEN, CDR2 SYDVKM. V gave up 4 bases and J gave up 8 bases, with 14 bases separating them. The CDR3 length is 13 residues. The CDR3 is CASSSRFYGGYTF. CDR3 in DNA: TGTGCCAGCAGTTCCCGGTTCTATGGAGGCTACACCTTC.

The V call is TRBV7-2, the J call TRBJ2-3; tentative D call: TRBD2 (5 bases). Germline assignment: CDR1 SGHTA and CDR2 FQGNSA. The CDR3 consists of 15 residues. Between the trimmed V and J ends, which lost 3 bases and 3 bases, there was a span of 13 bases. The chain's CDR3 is CASSFVAGSTDTQYF. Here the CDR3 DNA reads TGTGCCAGCAGCTTTGTCGCGGGCTCGACAGATACGCAGTATTTT.

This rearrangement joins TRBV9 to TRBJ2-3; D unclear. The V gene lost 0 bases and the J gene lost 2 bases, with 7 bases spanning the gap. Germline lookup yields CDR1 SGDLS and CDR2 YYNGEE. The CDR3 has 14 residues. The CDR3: CASSVDWNTDTQYF. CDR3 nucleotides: TGTGCCAGCAGCGTAGATTGGAACACAGATACGCAGTATTTT.

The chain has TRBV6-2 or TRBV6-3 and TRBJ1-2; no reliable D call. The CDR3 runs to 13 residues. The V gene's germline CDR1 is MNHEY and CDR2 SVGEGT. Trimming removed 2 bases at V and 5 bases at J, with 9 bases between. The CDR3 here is CASSYSPAYGYTF. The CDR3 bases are TGTGCCAGCAGTTACAGTCCAGCTTATGGCTACACCTTC.

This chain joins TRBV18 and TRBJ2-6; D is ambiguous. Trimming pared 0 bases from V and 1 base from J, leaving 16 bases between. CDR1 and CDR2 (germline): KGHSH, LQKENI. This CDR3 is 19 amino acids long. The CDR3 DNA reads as TGTGCCAGCTCACCACCACGCGGAAACCCCGCTTCTGGGGCCAACGTCCTGACTTTC. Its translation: CASSPPRGNPASGANVLTF.

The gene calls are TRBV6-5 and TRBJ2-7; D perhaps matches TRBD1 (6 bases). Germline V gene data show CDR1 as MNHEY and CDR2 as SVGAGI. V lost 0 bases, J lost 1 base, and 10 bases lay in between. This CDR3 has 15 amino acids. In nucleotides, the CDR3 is TGTGCCAGCAGTTACTCCCCAGGACAGTCCTACGAGCAGTACTTC. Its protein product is CASSYSPGQSYEQYF.

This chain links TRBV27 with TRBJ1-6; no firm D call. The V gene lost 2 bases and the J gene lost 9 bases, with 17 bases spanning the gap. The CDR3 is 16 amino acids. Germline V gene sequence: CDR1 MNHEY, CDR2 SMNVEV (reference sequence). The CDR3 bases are TGTGCCAGCAGTTTAAGCGGCGAATACCAGGTTTCACCCCTCCACTTT. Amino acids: CASSLSGEYQVSPLHF.

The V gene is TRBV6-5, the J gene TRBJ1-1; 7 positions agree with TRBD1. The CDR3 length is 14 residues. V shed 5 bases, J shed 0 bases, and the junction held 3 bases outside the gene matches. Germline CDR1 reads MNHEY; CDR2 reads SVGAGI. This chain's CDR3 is CASSKGQLNTEAFF. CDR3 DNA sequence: TGTGCCAGCAGTAAGGGACAGCTGAACACTGAAGCTTTCTTT.

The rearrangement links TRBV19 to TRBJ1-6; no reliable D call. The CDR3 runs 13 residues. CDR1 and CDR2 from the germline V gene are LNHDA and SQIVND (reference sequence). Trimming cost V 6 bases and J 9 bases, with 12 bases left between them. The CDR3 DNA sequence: TGTGCCAGTAGAACAGTTTTGCCTTCACCCCTCCACTTT. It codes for CASRTVLPSPLHF.

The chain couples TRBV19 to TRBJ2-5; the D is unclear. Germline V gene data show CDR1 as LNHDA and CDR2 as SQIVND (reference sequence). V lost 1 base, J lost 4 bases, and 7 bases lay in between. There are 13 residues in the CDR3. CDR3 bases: TGTGCCAGTAGTATAGGTTGGAGAGAGACCCAGTACTTC. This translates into CASSIGWRETQYF.

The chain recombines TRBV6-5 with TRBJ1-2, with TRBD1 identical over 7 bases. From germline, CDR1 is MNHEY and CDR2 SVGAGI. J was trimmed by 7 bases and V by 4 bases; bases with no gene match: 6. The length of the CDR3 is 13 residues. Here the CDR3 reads CASSWEGAGGYTF. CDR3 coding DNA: TGTGCCAGCAGTTGGGAGGGGGCAGGTGGCTACACCTTC.

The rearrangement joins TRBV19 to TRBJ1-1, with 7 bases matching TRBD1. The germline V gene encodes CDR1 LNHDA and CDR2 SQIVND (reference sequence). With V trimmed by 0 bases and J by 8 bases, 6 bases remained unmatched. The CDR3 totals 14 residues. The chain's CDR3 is CASSIDSQGTEAFF. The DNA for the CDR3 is TGTGCCAGTAGTATAGATTCACAGGGGACCGAAGCTTTCTTT.

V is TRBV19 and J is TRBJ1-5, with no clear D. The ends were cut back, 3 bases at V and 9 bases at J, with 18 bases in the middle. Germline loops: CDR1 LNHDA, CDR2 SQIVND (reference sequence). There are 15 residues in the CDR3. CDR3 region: CASSIQTSPYSPQHF. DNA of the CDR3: TGTGCCAGTAGTATCCAAACATCCCCTTATTCGCCCCAGCATTTT.

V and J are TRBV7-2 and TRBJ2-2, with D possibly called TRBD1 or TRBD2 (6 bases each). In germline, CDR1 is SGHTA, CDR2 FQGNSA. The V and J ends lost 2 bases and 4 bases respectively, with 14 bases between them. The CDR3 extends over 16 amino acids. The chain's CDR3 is CASSLLGGAGTGELFF. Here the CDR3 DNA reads TGTGCCAGCAGCTTATTGGGGGGCGCGGGCACCGGGGAGCTGTTTTTT.

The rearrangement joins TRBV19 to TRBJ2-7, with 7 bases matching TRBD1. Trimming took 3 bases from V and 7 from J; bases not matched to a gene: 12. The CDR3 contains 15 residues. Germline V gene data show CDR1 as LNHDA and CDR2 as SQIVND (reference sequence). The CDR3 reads CASSIPDRPSQEQYF. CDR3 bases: TGTGCCAGTAGTATCCCGGACAGGCCCAGTCAGGAGCAGTACTTC.